The 18 T cell receptor beta chains listed next were all sequenced from one sample in a study of shared clonotypes between healthy human individuals. Assay: immunoSEQ multiplex PCR; the TCRdb copy retains only in-frame clones and omits some. In the table there are a few million clones, about 90% of which are singletons. Source material: naive CD4+ T cells from PBMCs. Subset defined: CD45RA+ positively selected. The receptors here all came from a man aged 18 to 35 in good health. Some clones in this sample may be carry-over from other donors' samples.

This clone was detected only once. The chain combines TRBV7-6 with TRBJ2-1; 10 bases fit TRBD2. The CDR3 spans 15 residues. CDR1 is SGHVS and CDR2 is FNYEAQ in the germline V gene. J was trimmed by 4 bases and V by 5 bases; bases with no gene match: 5. The CDR3 nucleotides are TGTGCCAGCAGCCCGACTAGCGGGCCTTACAATGAGCAGTTCTTC. This codes for CASSPTSGPYNEQFF. Variable domain in full (rest from reference TRBV7-6 and TRBJ2-1): GAGVSQSPRYKVTKRGQDVALRCDPISGHVSLYWYRQALGQGPEFLTYFNYEAQQDKSGLPNDRFSAERPEGSISTLTIQRTEQRDSAMYRCASSPTSGPYNEQFFGPGTRLTVL.

V usage is TRBV10-3 and J usage is TRBJ2-7; D ambiguous. From germline, CDR1 is ENHRY and CDR2 SYGVKD. Trimming removed 5 bases at V and 2 bases at J, with 7 bases between. There are 12 residues in the CDR3. CDR3 loop: CAISSGPYEQYF. The CDR3 DNA reads as TGTGCCATCAGTTCGGGTCCCTACGAGCAGTACTTC.

V usage is TRBV5-1 and J usage is TRBJ2-3; TRBD1 matches at 7 bases. The CDR3 extends over 14 amino acids. The trim removed 7 bases at V and 4 bases at J, leaving 9 bases unmatched. Germline V gene data show CDR1 as SGHRS and CDR2 as YFSETQ. The CDR3 bases are TGCGCCAGCGTACCGGGACAGAGGGCAGATACGCAGTATTTT. It codes for CASVPGQRADTQYF. Looking up the rest from reference TRBV5-1 and TRBJ2-3 gives the full variable domain: KAGVTQTPRYLIKTRGQQVTLSCSPISGHRSVSWYQQTPGQGLQFLFEYFSETQRNKGNFPGRFSGRQFSNSRSEMNVSTLELGDSALYLCASVPGQRADTQYFGPGTRLTVL.

Concerning this clone: Other DNA sequences in this specimen translate into the identical CDR3. V is TRBV7-9 and J is TRBJ2-2; tentative D call: TRBD2 (5 bases). The germline V and J ends were trimmed by 0 bases and 0 bases, with 5 bases remaining between them. The CDR3 runs 15 residues. Per the germline V gene, CDR1 is SEHNR and CDR2 is FQNEAQ (reference sequence). CDR3 region: CASSLAGANTGELFF. Here the CDR3 DNA reads TGTGCCAGCAGCTTAGCGGGAGCGAACACCGGGGAGCTGTTTTTT.

The chain recombines TRBV19 with TRBJ2-7, with TRBD1 matching 9 bases. With V trimmed by 5 bases and J by 2 bases, 10 bases remained unmatched. The CDR3 extends over 16 amino acids. Germline V gives CDR1 LNHDA, CDR2 SQIVND (reference sequence). CDR3 in amino acids: CASSARQGVVTYEQYF. The DNA for the CDR3 is TGTGCCAGTAGTGCCCGACAGGGGGTAGTCACCTACGAGCAGTACTTC.

The chain recombines TRBV28 with TRBJ2-7, with 8 positions matching TRBD1. Trimming removed 6 bases from V and 7 bases from J; junction bases left unmatched: 11. Per the germline V gene, CDR1 is MDHEN and CDR2 is SYDVKM. The CDR3 sequence is 14 residues long. The CDR3 coding sequence is TGTGCCAGCAGACTACCGGGACAGGCCAAAGAGCAGTACTTC. Protein product: CASRLPGQAKEQYF. The complete variable domain, with remaining parts taken from reference TRBV28 and TRBJ2-7, reads DVKVTQSSRYLVKRTGEKVFLECVQDMDHENMFWYRQDPGLGLRLIYFSYDVKMKEKGDIPEGYSVSREKKERFSLILESASTNQTSMYLCASRLPGQAKEQYFGPGTRLTVT.

The gene calls are TRBV7-2 and TRBJ1-4; D possibly corresponds to TRBD1 (5 bases). The CDR3 loop spans 14 amino acids. The V and J ends lost 2 bases and 3 bases respectively, with 7 bases between them. Germline loops: CDR1 SGHTA, CDR2 FQGNSA. CDR3 residues: CASSLWGSNEKLFF. In DNA, the CDR3 is TGTGCCAGCAGCTTATGGGGGTCTAATGAAAAACTGTTTTTT.

The genes are TRBV14 and TRBJ1-1; D is possibly TRBD1 (5 bases). The CDR3 is 16 residues long. V dropped 1 base and J dropped 0 bases, with 12 bases sitting between them. CDR1 is SGHDN and CDR2 is FVKESK in the germline V gene. CDR3 residues: CASSQAKGAMNTEAFF. CDR3 sequence (DNA): TGTGCCAGCAGCCAAGCCAAAGGGGCAATGAACACTGAAGCTTTCTTT. The full variable domain, in which reference TRBV14 and TRBJ1-1 provide the parts outside the CDR3, is EAGVTQFPSHSVIEKGQTVTLRCDPISGHDNLYWYRRVMGKEIKFLLHFVKESKQDESGMPNNRFLAERTGGTYSTLKVQPAELEDSGVYFCASSQAKGAMNTEAFFGQGTRLTVV.

The chain links TRBV5-1 to TRBJ2-2; D is ambiguous. The V and J ends lost 2 bases and 2 bases respectively, with 10 bases between them. CDR3 length equals 15 residues. The germline V gene encodes CDR1 SGHRS and CDR2 YFSETQ. CDR3 protein: CASSLVSSNTGELFF. CDR3 DNA: TGCGCCAGCAGCTTAGTTAGCTCTAACACCGGGGAGCTGTTTTTT.

This chain connects TRBV5-1 to TRBJ2-7; TRBD1 matches 9 bases. Trimming cost V 5 bases and J 0 bases; bases outside gene matches: 9. CDR3 length: 16 amino acids. The germline gives CDR1 SGHRS, CDR2 YFSETQ. This chain's CDR3 is CASSITGQGSSYEQYF. CDR3 DNA: TGCGCCAGCAGTATTACGGGACAGGGAAGCTCCTACGAGCAGTACTTC.

The chain joins TRBV27 to TRBJ2-5; 10 bases fit TRBD2. The CDR3 runs to 16 residues. With V trimmed by 4 bases and J by 2 bases, 7 bases remained unmatched. The germline V gene encodes CDR1 MNHEY and CDR2 SMNVEV (reference sequence). DNA of the CDR3: TGTGCCAGCAGTTCGGTCGGGACTAGCGCGCAAGAGACCCAGTACTTC. Encoded protein: CASSSVGTSAQETQYF.

The V call is TRBV18, the J call TRBJ1-2; 11 nucleotides align to TRBD1. The CDR3 consists of 15 residues. V was clipped by 3 bases and J by 5 bases; unmatched bases: 5. Germline CDR1 is KGHSH and CDR2 is LQKENI. CDR3 in amino acids: CASSPPGDRGYGYTF. The CDR3 DNA reads as TGTGCCAGCTCACCCCCGGGGGACAGGGGGTATGGCTACACCTTC.

The chain is built from TRBV2 and TRBJ1-2; D is perhaps TRBD1 (6 bases). The V gene lost 7 bases and the J gene lost 3 bases, with 21 bases spanning the gap. CDR1 is SNHLY, CDR2 FYNNEI, per germline. The CDR3 totals 16 residues. DNA of the CDR3: TGTGCCAGCACTCCATGGGGGGCGAGGGAGTACTATGGCTACACCTTC. It codes for CASTPWGAREYYGYTF.

This clone was recorded only once. Other DNA variants within this sample encode the same CDR3. V is TRBV15 and J is TRBJ2-5; D ambiguous. Germline V CDR1 and CDR2: LNHNV, YYDKDF (reference sequence). Trimming left V 1 base short and J 4 bases short, with 4 bases between. The CDR3 has 12 amino acids. The chain's CDR3 is CATSRATETQYF. CDR3 in DNA: TGTGCCACCAGCAGAGCCACAGAGACCCAGTACTTC. The variable domain in full, with the rest retrieved from reference TRBV15 and TRBJ2-5, is DAMVIQNPRYQVTQFGKPVTLSCSQTLNHNVMYWYQQKSSQAPKLLFHYYDKDFNNEADTPDNFQSRRPNTSFCFLDIRSPGLGDTAMYLCATSRATETQYFGPGTRLLVL.

The chain joins TRBV5-6 to TRBJ1-2; 8 nucleotides align to TRBD1. V was pared by 0 bases and J by 4 bases, with 14 bases of the junction left unmatched. The germline gives CDR1 SGHDT, CDR2 YYEEEE. This CDR3 has 18 residues. Here the CDR3 reads CASSLERRGLAWAYGYTF. CDR3 sequence (DNA): TGTGCCAGCAGCTTGGAGCGCAGGGGGCTTGCGTGGGCCTATGGCTACACCTTC.

In its sample, this clone was seen once. V usage is TRBV19 and J usage is TRBJ1-5; 7 positions match TRBD1. Germline V gene sequence: CDR1 LNHDA, CDR2 SQIVND (reference sequence). The J segment lost 6 bases and the V segment lost 3 bases, leaving 8 bases of the junction unmatched. The CDR3 consists of 15 residues. CDR3 amino acids: CASSISPTGVQPQHF. DNA for the CDR3: TGTGCCAGTAGTATTTCTCCAACAGGGGTTCAGCCCCAGCATTTT.

The CDR3 DNA reads as TGTGCCAGCAGCCCAGCAGGAGCGCGCGGCCGAGGGGAGCTGTTTTTT. As protein: CASSPAGARGRGELFF. The rearrangement links TRBV4-2 to TRBJ2-2, with D hard to call. This CDR3 region has 16 residues. V gave up 4 bases and J gave up 8 bases, with 20 bases separating them. Germline lookup yields CDR1 LGHNA and CDR2 YNFKEQ.

This clone was seen only a few times. The CDR3 region has the DNA TGTGCCAGCAGCCCTCGGGGGAGTGAAGCTTTCTTT. Translating it yields CASSPRGSEAFF. The V call is TRBV7-9, the J call TRBJ1-1; D may be TRBD1 (5 bases). The CDR3 totals 12 residues. Germline V lookup: CDR1 SEHNR, CDR2 FQNEAQ (reference sequence). V shed 5 bases and J shed 7 bases, with 11 bases lying between them.